This T cell receptor beta chain was sequenced for a study of cytomegalovirus exposure and HLA in healthy donors. The V gene's germline CDR1 is MNHNY and CDR2 SVGAGI (reference sequence). Germline trimming cut 6 bases from V and 12 bases from J; bases unmatched to any gene: 17. The CDR3 sequence is 15 residues long. Both 60 Vbeta primers and 13 Jbeta primers went into the PCR. Profiling relied on immunoSEQ multiplex PCR, and the TCRdb table lists in-frame clones only, not all of them. This sample carries fewer than 150,000 clones, 80% of them seen once, and the ten largest clones take 2% to 2.5%. About this clone: The antigen is not known.

Study-wide results and limits: Per a prior analysis, the majority of TCR beta V segments were productive roughly 87% or roughly 30% of the time.

The sequencing sample was made of PBMCs. The chain has TRBV6-6 and TRBJ1-1, with 9 bases aligning to TRBD1. The TCR comes from a man between 25 and 39 years old in good health and CMV-seronegative. The CDR3 DNA reads as TGTGCCAGCAGCTATTTGGACCGGGACAGGGATCGAACTTTCTTT. Protein product: CASSYLDRDRDRTFF.